Shown below are 19 T cell receptor beta chains from a single sample sequenced in a study of shared clonotypes between healthy human individuals. Measured with immunoSEQ multiplex PCR; TCRdb has only the in-frame clones, and not every one. The sample includes 950,000 to 1,300,000 clones, 60% to 80% of them seen just once. Sequencing used memory CD4+ T cells sorted from blood. Subset reported: CD45RA-negative fraction. All receptors come from a young man in good health.

The chain carries TRBV5-1 and TRBJ1-1, with a possible D match to TRBD1 (6 bases). V shed 3 bases and J shed 0 bases, with 15 bases lying between them. Germline V gives CDR1 SGHRS, CDR2 YFSETQ. This CDR3 has 16 amino acids. CDR3 sequence: CASSSGQINMNTEAFF. In DNA form, the CDR3 reads TGCGCCAGCAGCTCCGGACAGATTAACATGAACACTGAAGCTTTCTTT. The entire variable domain, with the rest obtained from reference TRBV5-1 and TRBJ1-1, is as follows: KAGVTQTPRYLIKTRGQQVTLSCSPISGHRSVSWYQQTPGQGLQFLFEYFSETQRNKGNFPGRFSGRQFSNSRSEMNVSTLELGDSALYLCASSSGQINMNTEAFFGQGTRLTVV.

The rearrangement links TRBV7-4 to TRBJ1-1; D ambiguous. Trimming took off 2 bases at V and 8 bases at J, with 6 bases between the two ends. This CDR3 is 11 amino acids long. CDR1 SGHVT and CDR2 SQSDAQ come from the germline V gene. As DNA, the CDR3 is TGTGCCAGCAGCTTAACCGTCGAAGCTTTCTTT. This sequence encodes CASSLTVEAFF.

CDR3 protein: CASNLMSEKTGGGNTEAFF. CDR3 DNA: TGTGCCAGCAACCTAATGTCAGAGAAAACCGGGGGTGGGAACACTGAAGCTTTCTTT. This rearrangement joins TRBV21-1 to TRBJ1-1. TRBV21-1 is deemed a pseudogene. This CDR3 region has 19 residues.

The J gene is TRBJ2-4, the V gene TRBV6-5; D is unclear. The V end was cut by 5 bases, the J end by 2 bases, with 13 bases between. CDR1 and CDR2 from the germline V gene are MNHEY and SVGAGI. CDR3 length: 15 residues. The CDR3 here is CASSPHDVTKNIQYF. In DNA form, the CDR3 reads TGTGCCAGCAGTCCCCACGACGTGACCAAAAACATTCAGTACTTC.

This chain uses TRBV19 with TRBJ2-7, with 7 bases identical to TRBD1. From germline, CDR1 is LNHDA and CDR2 SQIVND (reference sequence). CDR3 length: 16 residues. V lost 5 bases and J lost 2; bases outside the gene matches: 12. For the CDR3, the DNA is TGTGCCAGTAGTTCGTCCCCCTCCGGGACAGCCTACGAGCAGTACTTC. Translating it yields CASSSSPSGTAYEQYF.

There are many counts of this clone. The chain combines TRBV14 with TRBJ1-2; no definite D call. Germline lookup yields CDR1 SGHDN and CDR2 FVKESK. The V gene lost 3 bases and the J gene lost 4 bases, with 9 bases spanning the gap. The CDR3 spans 13 residues. CDR3 DNA: TGTGCCAGCAGCCAGGCAGCCGGCTATGGCTACACCTTC. Its translation: CASSQAAGYGYTF.

V and J are TRBV7-9 and TRBJ1-6; 7 bases match TRBD1. With 4 bases clipped from V and 7 bases from J, the junction kept 16 bases outside the gene matches. CDR3 size: 18 residues. CDR1 and CDR2 (germline): SEHNR, FQNEAQ (reference sequence). The DNA for the CDR3 is TGTGCCAGCAGCTACGGAACAGGGGCTACTGCTCTAAATTCACCCCTCCACTTT. Residues: CASSYGTGATALNSPLHF.

The chain couples TRBV6-5 to TRBJ2-2; D is possibly TRBD2 (5 bases). Germline CDR1 reads MNHEY; CDR2 reads SVGAGI. The CDR3 totals 15 residues. The V gene lost 2 bases and the J gene lost 4 bases, with 11 bases spanning the gap. In nucleotides, the CDR3 is TGTGCCAGCAGTTACCGGGATGCGGCCACCGGGGAGCTGTTTTTT. This codes for CASSYRDAATGELFF.

This clone has a handful of counts. V usage is TRBV5-6 and J usage is TRBJ1-3; no clear D gene. Between the trimmed V and J ends, which lost 4 bases and 3 bases, there was a span of 11 bases. The CDR3 loop spans 14 amino acids. Germline CDR1 and CDR2: SGHDT and YYEEEE. The CDR3 DNA sequence: TGTGCCAGCAGCAGTGTGGGAAGTGGAAACACCATATATTTT. Its translation is CASSSVGSGNTIYF.

The rearrangement links TRBV5-1 to TRBJ2-4, with 12 bases that match TRBD2. CDR1 SGHRS and CDR2 YFSETQ come from the germline V gene. This CDR3 region has 15 residues. V shed 4 bases, J shed 6 bases, and the junction held 5 bases outside the gene matches. The CDR3 loop is CASSLAGGPGNIQYF. The CDR3 coding sequence is TGCGCCAGCAGCCTAGCGGGAGGGCCCGGAAACATTCAGTACTTC.

The V gene is TRBV28, the J gene TRBJ2-5; D remains ambiguous. V was trimmed by 3 bases and J by 2 bases, leaving 7 bases between them. This CDR3 has 13 residues. Per germline, CDR1 MDHEN and CDR2 SYDVKM. DNA of the CDR3: TGTGCCAGCAGTTTGCTAGAACAAGAGACCCAGTACTTC. This sequence encodes CASSLLEQETQYF.

DNA for the CDR3: TGTGCCTGGAGTGTACCCCGTATTGGCATCTACGAGCAGTACTTC. It translates to CAWSVPRIGIYEQYF. The rearrangement links TRBV30 to TRBJ2-7; no definite D call. V lost 0 bases, J lost 3 bases, and 15 bases lay in between. This CDR3 has 15 amino acids. Germline V gene sequence: CDR1 GTSNPN, CDR2 SVGIG (reference sequence).

The sample holds one count of this clone. The V gene is TRBV5-4, the J gene TRBJ2-5; 10 bases are shared with TRBD1. This CDR3 spans 13 amino acids. With 4 bases clipped from V and 3 bases from J, the junction kept 0 bases outside the gene matches. Germline V gene lookup returns CDR1 SGHNT and CDR2 YYREEE (reference sequence). CDR3 sequence reads: CASSGTGEETQYF. The CDR3 bases are TGTGCCAGCAGCGGGACAGGGGAAGAGACCCAGTACTTC.

The chain combines TRBV6-1 with TRBJ1-6; 8 bases fit TRBD1. V lost 7 bases and J lost 9; bases outside the gene matches: 8. The CDR3 is 14 residues long. Germline V gives CDR1 MNHNS, CDR2 SASEGT. CDR3 in DNA: TGTGCCAGCACTTGGACAGGGTCCTTTTCACCCCTCCACTTT. Translation: CASTWTGSFSPLHF.

V usage is TRBV6-6 and J usage is TRBJ1-2; tentatively, D is TRBD1 (6 bases). CDR1 MNHNY and CDR2 SVGAGI come from the germline V gene (reference sequence). CDR3 length equals 15 residues. Trimming stripped 0 bases from V and 8 bases from J, with 16 bases between. The CDR3: CASSYSGMGAYGYTF. The CDR3 region has the DNA TGTGCCAGCAGTTACTCTGGAATGGGGGCGTACGGCTACACCTTC.

The rearrangement joins TRBV6-5 to TRBJ1-2; D possibly corresponds to TRBD1 (6 bases). This CDR3 is built from 15 residues. CDR1 MNHEY and CDR2 SVGAGI come from the germline V gene. V was cut by 6 bases and J by 1 base, with 15 bases left in between. This CDR3 reads CASSPAWTDNYGYTF. As DNA, the CDR3 is TGTGCCAGCAGCCCCGCCTGGACAGATAACTATGGCTACACCTTC.

This chain connects TRBV28 to TRBJ1-5; D gene ambiguous. The germline CDR1 and CDR2 sequences are MDHEN and SYDVKM. The CDR3 sequence is 14 residues long. V lost 4 bases and J lost 6, with 13 bases in between. The CDR3 region has the DNA TGTGCCAGCAGTTCCAGACACGAACCTCAGCCCCAGCATTTT. Encoded protein: CASSSRHEPQPQHF.

The chain combines TRBV29-1 with TRBJ2-7; D possibly uses TRBD1 or TRBD2 (5 bases each). CDR1 is SQVTM and CDR2 is ANQGSEA in the germline V gene. V was clipped by 1 base and J by 2 bases, with 6 bases between them. The CDR3 sequence is 12 residues long. The CDR3: CSVEGGPYEQYF. The CDR3 DNA reads TGCAGCGTTGAAGGGGGACCCTACGAGCAGTACTTC.

V and J are TRBV7-9 and TRBJ1-6; TRBD1 agrees at 8 bases. Trimming took 5 bases from V and 9 from J; bases not matched to a gene: 12. CDR3 length: 16 amino acids. Germline V lookup: CDR1 SEHNR, CDR2 FQNEAQ (reference sequence). The CDR3 sequence: CASSPRTPGGGSPLHF. DNA for the CDR3: TGTGCCAGCAGCCCTAGGACCCCAGGGGGCGGTTCACCCCTCCACTTT.